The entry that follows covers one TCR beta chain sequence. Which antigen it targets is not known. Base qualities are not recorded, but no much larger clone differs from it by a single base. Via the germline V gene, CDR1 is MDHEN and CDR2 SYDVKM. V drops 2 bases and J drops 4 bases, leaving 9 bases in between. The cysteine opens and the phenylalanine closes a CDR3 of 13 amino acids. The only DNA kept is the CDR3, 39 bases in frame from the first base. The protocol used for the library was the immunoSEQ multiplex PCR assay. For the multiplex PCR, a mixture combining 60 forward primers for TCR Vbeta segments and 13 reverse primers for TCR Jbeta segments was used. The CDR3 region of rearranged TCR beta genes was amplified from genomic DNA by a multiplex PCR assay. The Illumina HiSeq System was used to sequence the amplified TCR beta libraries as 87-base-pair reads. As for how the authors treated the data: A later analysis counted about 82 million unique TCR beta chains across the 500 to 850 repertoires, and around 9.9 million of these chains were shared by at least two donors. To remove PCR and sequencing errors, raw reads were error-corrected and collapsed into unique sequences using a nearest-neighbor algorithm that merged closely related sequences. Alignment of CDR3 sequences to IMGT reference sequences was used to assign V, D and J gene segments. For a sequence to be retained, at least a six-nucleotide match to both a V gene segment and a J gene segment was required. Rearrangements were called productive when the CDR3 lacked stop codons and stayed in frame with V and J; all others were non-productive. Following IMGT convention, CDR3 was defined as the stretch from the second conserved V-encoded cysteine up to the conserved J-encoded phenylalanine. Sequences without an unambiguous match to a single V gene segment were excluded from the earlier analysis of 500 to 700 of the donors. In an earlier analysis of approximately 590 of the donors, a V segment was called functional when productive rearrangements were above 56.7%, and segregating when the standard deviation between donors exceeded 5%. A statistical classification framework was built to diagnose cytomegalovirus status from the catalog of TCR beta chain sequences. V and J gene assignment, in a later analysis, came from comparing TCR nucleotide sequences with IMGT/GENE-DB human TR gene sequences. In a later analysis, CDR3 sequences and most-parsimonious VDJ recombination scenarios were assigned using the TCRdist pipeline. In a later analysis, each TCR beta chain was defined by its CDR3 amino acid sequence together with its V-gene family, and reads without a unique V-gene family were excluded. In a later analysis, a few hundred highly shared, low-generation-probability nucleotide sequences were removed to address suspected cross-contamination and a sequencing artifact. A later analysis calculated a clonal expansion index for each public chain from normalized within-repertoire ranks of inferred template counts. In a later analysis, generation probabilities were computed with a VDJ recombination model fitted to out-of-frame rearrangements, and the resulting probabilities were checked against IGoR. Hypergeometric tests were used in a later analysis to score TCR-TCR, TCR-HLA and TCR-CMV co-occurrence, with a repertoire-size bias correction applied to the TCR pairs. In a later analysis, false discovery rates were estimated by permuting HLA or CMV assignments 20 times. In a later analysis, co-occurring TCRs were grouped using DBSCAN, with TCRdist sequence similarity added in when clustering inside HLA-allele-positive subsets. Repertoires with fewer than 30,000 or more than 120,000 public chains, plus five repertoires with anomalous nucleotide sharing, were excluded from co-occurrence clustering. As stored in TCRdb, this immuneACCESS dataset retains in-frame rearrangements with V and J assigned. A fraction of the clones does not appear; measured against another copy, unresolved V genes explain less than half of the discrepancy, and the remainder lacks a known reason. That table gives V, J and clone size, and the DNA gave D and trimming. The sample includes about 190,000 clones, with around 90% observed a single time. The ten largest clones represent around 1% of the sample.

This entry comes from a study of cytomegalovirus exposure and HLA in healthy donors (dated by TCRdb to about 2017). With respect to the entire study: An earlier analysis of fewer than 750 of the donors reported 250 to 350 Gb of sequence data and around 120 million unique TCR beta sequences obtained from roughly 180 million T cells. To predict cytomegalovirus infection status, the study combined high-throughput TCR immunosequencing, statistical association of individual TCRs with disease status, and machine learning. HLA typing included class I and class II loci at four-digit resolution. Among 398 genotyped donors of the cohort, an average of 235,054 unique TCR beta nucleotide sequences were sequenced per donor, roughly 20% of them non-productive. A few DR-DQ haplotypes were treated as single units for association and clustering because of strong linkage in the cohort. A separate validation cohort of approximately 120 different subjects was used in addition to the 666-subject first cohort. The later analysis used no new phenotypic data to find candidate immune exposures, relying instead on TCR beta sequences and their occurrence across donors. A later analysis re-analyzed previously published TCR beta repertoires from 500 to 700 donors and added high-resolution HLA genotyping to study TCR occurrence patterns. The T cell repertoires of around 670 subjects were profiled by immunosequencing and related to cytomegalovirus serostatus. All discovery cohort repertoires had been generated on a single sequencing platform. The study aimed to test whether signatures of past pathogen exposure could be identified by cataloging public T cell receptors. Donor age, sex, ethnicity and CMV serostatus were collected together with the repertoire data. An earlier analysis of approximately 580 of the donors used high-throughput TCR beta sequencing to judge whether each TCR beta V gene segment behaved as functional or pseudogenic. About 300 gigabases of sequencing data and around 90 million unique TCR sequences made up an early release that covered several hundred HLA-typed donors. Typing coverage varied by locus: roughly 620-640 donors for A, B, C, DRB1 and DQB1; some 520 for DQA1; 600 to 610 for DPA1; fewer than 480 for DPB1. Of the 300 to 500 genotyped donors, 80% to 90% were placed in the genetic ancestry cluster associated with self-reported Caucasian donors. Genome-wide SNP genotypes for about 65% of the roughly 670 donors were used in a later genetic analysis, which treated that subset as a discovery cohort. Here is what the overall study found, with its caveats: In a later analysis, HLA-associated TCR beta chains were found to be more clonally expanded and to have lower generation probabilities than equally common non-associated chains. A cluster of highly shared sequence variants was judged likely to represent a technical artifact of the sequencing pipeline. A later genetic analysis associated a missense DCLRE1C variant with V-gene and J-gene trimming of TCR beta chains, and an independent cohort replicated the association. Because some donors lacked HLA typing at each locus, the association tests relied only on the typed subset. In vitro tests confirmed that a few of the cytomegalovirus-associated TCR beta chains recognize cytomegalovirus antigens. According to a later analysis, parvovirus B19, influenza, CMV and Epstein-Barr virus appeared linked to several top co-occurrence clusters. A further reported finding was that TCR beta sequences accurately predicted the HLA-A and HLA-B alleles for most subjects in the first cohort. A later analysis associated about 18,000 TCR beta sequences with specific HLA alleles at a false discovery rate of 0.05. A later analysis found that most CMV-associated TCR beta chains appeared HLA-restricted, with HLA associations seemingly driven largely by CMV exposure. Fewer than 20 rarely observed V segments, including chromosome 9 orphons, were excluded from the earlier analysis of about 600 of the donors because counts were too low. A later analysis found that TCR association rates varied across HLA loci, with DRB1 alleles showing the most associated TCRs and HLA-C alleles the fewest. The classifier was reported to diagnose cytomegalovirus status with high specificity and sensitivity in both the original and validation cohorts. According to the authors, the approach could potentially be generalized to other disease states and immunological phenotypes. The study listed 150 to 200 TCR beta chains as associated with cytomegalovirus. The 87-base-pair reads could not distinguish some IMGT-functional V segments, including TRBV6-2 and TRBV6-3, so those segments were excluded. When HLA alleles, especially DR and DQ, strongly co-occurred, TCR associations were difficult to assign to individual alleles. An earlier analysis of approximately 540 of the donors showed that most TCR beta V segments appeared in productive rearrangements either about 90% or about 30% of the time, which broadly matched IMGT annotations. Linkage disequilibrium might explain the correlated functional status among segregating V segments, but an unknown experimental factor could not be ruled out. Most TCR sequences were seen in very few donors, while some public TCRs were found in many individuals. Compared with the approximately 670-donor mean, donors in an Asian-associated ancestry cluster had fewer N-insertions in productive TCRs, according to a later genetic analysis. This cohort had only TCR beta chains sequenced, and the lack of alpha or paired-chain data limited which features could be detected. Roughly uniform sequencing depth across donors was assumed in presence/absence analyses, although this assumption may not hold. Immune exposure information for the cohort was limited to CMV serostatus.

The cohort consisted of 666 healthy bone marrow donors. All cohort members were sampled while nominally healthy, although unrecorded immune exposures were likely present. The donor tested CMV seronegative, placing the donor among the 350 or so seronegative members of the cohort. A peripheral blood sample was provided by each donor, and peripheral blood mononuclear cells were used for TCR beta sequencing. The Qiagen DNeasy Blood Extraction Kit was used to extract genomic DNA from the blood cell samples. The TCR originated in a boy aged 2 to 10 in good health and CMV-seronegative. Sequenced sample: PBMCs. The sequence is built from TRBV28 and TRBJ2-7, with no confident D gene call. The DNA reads TGTGCCAGCAGTTTAATCCAGGCGTACGAGCAGTACTTC. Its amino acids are CASSLIQAYEQYF.